The 13 T cell receptor beta chains listed next were all sequenced from one sample in a study of metastatic and nonmetastatic thyroid tumors. Thyroid surgery had not been preceded by any treatment in any patient. Through MiXCR, TCRdb re-clonotyped the PCR reads. The table includes 40,000 to 45,000 clones, approximately 16% detected once. Sequencing was carried out using blood. The receptors originated from a female donor with papillary thyroid cancer or a benign thyroid nodule (not recorded which). Some clones in this sample may be carry-over from other donors' samples.

This clone was recorded at least ten times. This chain links TRBV25-1 with TRBJ1-2; a possible D gene is TRBD1 (6 bases). CDR1 is MGHDK, CDR2 SYGVNS, per germline. Trimming took 3 bases from V and 1 from J, leaving 12 bases between them. This CDR3 has 15 amino acids. The CDR3 coding sequence is TGTGCCAGCAGTGACGACAGGAGATTTAACTATGGCTACACCTTC. Translating it yields CASSDDRRFNYGYTF.

This clone was detected many times. V usage is TRBV28 and J usage is TRBJ1-3; D is uncertain. Trimming took off 4 bases at V and 3 bases at J, with 16 bases between the two ends. The CDR3 is 16 residues long. CDR1 and CDR2 from the germline V gene are MDHEN and SYDVKM. DNA of the CDR3: TGTGCCAGCAGTTCGGCGGGGTTTCGACTTGGAAACACCATATATTTT. It encodes CASSSAGFRLGNTIYF.

The chain uses TRBV10-1 and TRBJ2-2, with D uncertain. V shed 3 bases and J shed 2 bases, with 1 base lying between them. The V gene's germline CDR1 is WNHNN and CDR2 SYGVQD (reference sequence). The CDR3 runs to 12 residues. In DNA, the CDR3 is TGCGCCAGCAGTGATAACACCGGGGAGCTGTTTTTT. Translating it yields CASSDNTGELFF.

This clone was seen at least ten times. The chain's CDR3 is CASELAGGETQYF. The CDR3 DNA follows: TGTGCCAGCGAGCTAGCGGGAGGAGAGACCCAGTACTTC. The chain combines TRBV6-1 with TRBJ2-5, with TRBD2 matching over 11 bases. This CDR3 comprises 13 residues. The V segment lost 8 bases and the J segment 4 bases; nucleotides outside the gene matches: 3. Germline CDR1 and CDR2: MNHNS and SASEGT.

There are a few counts of this clone. At one boundary the junction diverges from the germline segment, which might be a read error. V is TRBV27 and J is TRBJ1-5, with D hard to call. Germline CDR1 reads MNHEY; CDR2 reads SMNVEV (reference sequence). This CDR3 contains 16 residues. As DNA, the CDR3 is TGTACCAGCAGTTTGGAGGCCATTGGGGGCAATCAGCCCCAGCATTTT. Its translation: CTSSLEAIGGNQPQHF.

In its sample, this clone was seen many times. The V call is TRBV29-1, the J call TRBJ1-2, with D maybe TRBD1 (5 bases). The CDR3 consists of 12 residues. Germline values: CDR1 SQVTM, CDR2 ANQGSEA. Trimming cost V 4 bases and J 3 bases, with 9 bases left between them. The CDR3 DNA reads as TGCAGCGTTGGAGACAGCTACTATGGCTACACCTTC. This sequence encodes CSVGDSYYGYTF.

This clone was counted ten times or more. The CDR3 sequence: CASSIARGEPQHF. CDR3 nucleotides: TGTGCCAGTAGTATAGCCCGGGGGGAGCCCCAGCATTTT. V and J are TRBV19 and TRBJ1-5; maybe TRBD1 (5 bases). The CDR3 loop spans 13 amino acids. Germline assignment: CDR1 LNHDA and CDR2 SQIVND (reference sequence). Trimming took 1 base from V and 8 from J, leaving 9 bases between them.

This clone showed up just a few times. The chain links TRBV15 to TRBJ2-7; D might be TRBD1 or TRBD2, each matching 5 bases. The CDR3 has 14 residues. CDR1 and CDR2 from the germline V gene are LNHNV and YYDKDF (reference sequence). V lost 7 bases and J 12 bases, leaving 25 bases between the germline ends. The CDR3 region has the DNA TGTGCCACCATCATAGATGGGGATGGTGGGACCCTGTACTTC. Its translation: CATIIDGDGGTLYF.

This clone was seen repeatedly, ten times or more. The chain carries TRBV2 and TRBJ1-2, with 12 bases lining up with TRBD1. Trimming at V came to 4 bases and at J to 8 bases, leaving 5 bases not matched to a gene. Germline values: CDR1 SNHLY, CDR2 FYNNEI. This CDR3 comprises 14 residues. CDR3 region: CASSAGDRGRGYTF. The CDR3 DNA reads as TGTGCCAGCAGTGCCGGGGACAGGGGGCGAGGCTACACCTTC.

There are many counts of this clone. V and J are TRBV10-3 and TRBJ1-5; D is uncertain. CDR3 size: 13 residues. Trimming stripped 0 bases from V and 4 bases from J, with 4 bases between. The germline CDR1 and CDR2 sequences are ENHRY and SYGVKD. CDR3 amino acids: CAISESKNQPQHF. CDR3 nucleotides: TGTGCCATCAGTGAGTCGAAAAATCAGCCCCAGCATTTT.

V gene TRBV30 combines with J gene TRBJ1-1, with D perhaps matching TRBD1 (5 bases). Trimming stripped 0 bases from V and 8 bases from J, with 10 bases between. The CDR3 consists of 12 residues. Germline loops: CDR1 GTSNPN, CDR2 SVGIG (reference sequence). CDR3 sequence: CAWSVLTVEAFF. DNA for the CDR3: TGTGCCTGGAGTGTACTGACAGTAGAAGCTTTCTTT.

The gene calls are TRBV11-2 and TRBJ2-2; 11 bases are a match to TRBD2. V was pared by 3 bases and J by 4 bases, with 10 bases of the junction left unmatched. CDR3 length: 18 amino acids. Germline CDR1 SGHAT, CDR2 FQNNGV. The DNA of the CDR3 is TGTGCCAGCAGCTTCTATCTAGCGGGAGGAGGGGGCACCGGGGAGCTGTTTTTT. This gives the protein CASSFYLAGGGGTGELFF.

V and J are TRBV11-3 and TRBJ2-7; D is possibly TRBD2 (5 bases). V was clipped by 4 bases and J by 3 bases, with 19 bases between them. Germline assignment: CDR1 SGHNT and CDR2 YENEEA. The CDR3 consists of 16 residues. The CDR3 region has the DNA TGTGCCAGCAGCTCAATGGGAGTTTCTCAACACTACGAGCAGTACTTC. Translated, it gives CASSSMGVSQHYEQYF.